One sample yielded the 21 T cell receptor beta chains listed below, sequenced in a study of OX40 agonist ivuxolimab in advanced cancers. The protocol was immunoSEQ multiplex PCR, while the TCRdb copy is restricted to in-frame clones and leaves out a portion. The table lists 70,000 to 100,000 clones, 70% to 90% of them singletons. This material consisted of CD4+ or CD8+ T cells sorted from blood, taken in a trial of the OX40 agonist ivuxolimab. All receptors come from an adult with an advanced solid tumor such as melanoma, head and neck, liver or kidney cancer.

V usage is TRBV10-2 and J usage is TRBJ2-5; TRBD1 aligns across 8 bases. Losses at the gene ends were 2 bases for V and 7 bases for J; bases not matched to a gene: 3. This CDR3 spans 13 amino acids. The germline V gene encodes CDR1 WSHSY and CDR2 SAAADI. CDR3 sequence reads: CASSEDRGGTQYF. DNA of the CDR3: TGCGCCAGCAGTGAGGACAGGGGTGGGACCCAGTACTTC.

The J gene is TRBJ2-1, the V gene TRBV6-6; TRBD1 or TRBD2 may be the D gene (5 bases each). This CDR3 spans 15 amino acids. V was clipped by 5 bases and J by 8 bases, with 19 bases between them. The germline V gene encodes CDR1 MNHNY and CDR2 SVGAGI (reference sequence). This chain's CDR3 is CASSTGRGRGDEQFF. CDR3 DNA sequence: TGTGCCAGCAGTACCGGACGGGGTAGGGGAGATGAGCAGTTCTTC.

This clone has just one count. The CDR3 DNA sequence: TGTGCCAGCAGTAAATCTTCATGGGCGAGAGGGGGCACAGATACGCAGTATTTT. This gives the protein CASSKSSWARGGTDTQYF. This chain uses TRBV2 with TRBJ2-3, with D perhaps assigned TRBD1 or TRBD2 (5 bases each). This CDR3 is built from 18 residues. Trimming removed 5 bases at V and 1 base at J, with 22 bases between. CDR1 and CDR2 from the germline V gene are SNHLY and FYNNEI.

V and J are TRBV19 and TRBJ2-7, with a tentative D call TRBD2 (7 bases). This CDR3 region has 17 residues. Germline CDR1 LNHDA, CDR2 SQIVND (reference sequence). V was shortened by 9 bases and J by 6 bases, with 30 bases between the two germline ends. In DNA form, the CDR3 reads TGTGCCAGCCGGATCTCCGTAGGGGGGGCCGGGTCTGGCGAGCAGTACTTC. Residues: CASRISVGGAGSGEQYF.

This chain joins TRBV10-3 and TRBJ2-3; TRBD2 agrees at 7 bases. Germline loops: CDR1 ENHRY, CDR2 SYGVKD. The CDR3 loop spans 15 amino acids. V gave up 6 bases and J gave up 6 bases; unmatched junction bases: 12. The CDR3 region has the DNA TGTGCCATCAGAAACCGGGACTACAAAGAGGATACGCAGTATTTT. Translated: CAIRNRDYKEDTQYF.

The CDR3 is CASSSRDRFSEQYF. As DNA, the CDR3 is TGTGCCAGCAGCTCCCGGGACAGGTTTAGCGAGCAGTACTTC. This chain joins TRBV7-2 and TRBJ2-7, with 8 positions matching TRBD1. The germline gives CDR1 SGHTA, CDR2 FQGNSA. The V and J ends lost 4 bases and 6 bases, in that order; junction bases with no gene match: 8. CDR3 length equals 14 residues.

This clone showed up just once. This rearrangement joins TRBV28 to TRBJ2-2; 7 bases map to TRBD2. The CDR3 contains 16 residues. Unmatched junction bases numbered 13, after V lost 7 bases and J lost 5 bases. CDR1 and CDR2 (germline): MDHEN, SYDVKM. The CDR3 DNA sequence: TGTGCCAGCACCCCGGGCGGGAGATTAGGTACCGGGGAGCTGTTTTTT. Encoded protein: CASTPGGRLGTGELFF.

By frequency in the sample, this clone is medium-sized. The CDR3 loop is CASSRSGVLIEKLFF. CDR3 coding DNA: TGTGCCAGTAGTCGGTCAGGCGTCTTAATTGAAAAACTGTTTTTT. V gene TRBV19 combines with J gene TRBJ1-4; unclear D gene. The CDR3 runs 15 residues. Germline V gives CDR1 LNHDA, CDR2 SQIVND (reference sequence). V gave up 5 bases and J gave up 7 bases, with 17 bases separating them.

This sequence joins TRBV29-1 and TRBJ2-7; D could derive from TRBD1 or TRBD2 (5 bases each). The CDR3 extends over 13 amino acids. Germline V gene sequence: CDR1 SQVTM, CDR2 ANQGSEA. Between the trimmed V and J ends, which lost 5 bases and 3 bases, there was a span of 14 bases. The CDR3 nucleotides are TGCAGCGTTCTAGGGGACGGACTCTACGAGCAGTACTTC. Encoded protein: CSVLGDGLYEQYF.

This chain uses TRBV5-5 with TRBJ2-3, with TRBD2 identical over 10 bases. CDR1 is SGHKS, CDR2 YYEKEE, per germline (reference sequence). V was pared by 4 bases and J by 2 bases, with 4 bases of the junction left unmatched. This CDR3 spans 15 amino acids. The CDR3 loop is CASSPGLAYTDTQYF. Written as DNA, the CDR3 is TGTGCCAGCAGCCCGGGACTAGCGTACACAGATACGCAGTATTTT.

The chain recombines TRBV10-3 with TRBJ2-2; TRBD1 aligns across 9 bases. With 3 bases clipped from V and 14 bases from J, the junction kept 7 bases outside the gene matches. Germline values: CDR1 ENHRY, CDR2 SYGVKD. The CDR3 is made up of 13 amino acids. CDR3 sequence reads: CAISEGTGRSLFF. The CDR3 nucleotides are TGTGCCATCAGTGAAGGGACAGGGCGAAGTCTGTTTTTT.

The V call is TRBV6-1, the J call TRBJ2-1; D is possibly TRBD2 (5 bases). Germline values: CDR1 MNHNS, CDR2 SASEGT. The CDR3 has 11 amino acids. The V gene lost 5 bases and the J gene lost 9 bases, with 8 bases spanning the gap. CDR3 loop: CASSNGVEQFF. The CDR3 DNA follows: TGTGCCAGCAGTAACGGGGTTGAGCAGTTCTTC.

J is TRBJ1-3 and V is TRBV18; TRBD1 aligns across 9 bases. Germline assignment: CDR1 KGHSH and CDR2 LQKENI. This CDR3 has 16 amino acids. V dropped 3 bases and J dropped 1; count of bases not matched to a gene: 4. CDR3 nucleotides: TGTGCCAGCTCACCGGTCGGGACAGGGTCTGGAAACACCATATATTTT. Its protein product is CASSPVGTGSGNTIYF. The full variable domain, with the rest looked up from reference TRBV18 and TRBJ1-3, is NAGVMQNPRHLVRRRGQEARLRCSPMKGHSHVYWYRQLPEEGLKFMVYLQKENIIDESGMPKERFSAEFPKEGPSILRIQQVVRGDSAAYFCASSPVGTGSGNTIYFGEGSWLTVV.

This chain joins TRBV5-4 and TRBJ2-5; TRBD1 matches 8 bases. The CDR3 length is 15 residues. J was trimmed by 1 base and V by 0 bases; bases with no gene match: 2. Germline CDR1 is SGHNT and CDR2 is YYREEE (reference sequence). The CDR3 coding sequence is TGTGCCAGCAGCTTGGGGGGACAGGCCCAAGAGACCCAGTACTTC. Translating gives CASSLGGQAQETQYF.

The rearrangement joins TRBV6-8 to TRBJ2-5, with D hard to call. Trimming took off 6 bases at V and 1 base at J, with 6 bases between the two ends. The CDR3 is 12 amino acids. The germline gives CDR1 MNHGY, CDR2 SAAAGT. DNA of the CDR3: TGTGCCAGCAGCTCGGCCCAAGAGACCCAGTACTTC. Residues: CASSSAQETQYF.

V gene TRBV19 combines with J gene TRBJ1-1; possible D gene TRBD1, 5 bases. V lost 10 bases and J 0 bases, leaving 12 bases between the germline ends. Germline CDR1 and CDR2: LNHDA and SQIVND (reference sequence). This CDR3 comprises 13 residues. CDR3 sequence (DNA): TGTGCCACCGGGACGACCATGAACACTGAAGCTTTCTTT. Protein: CATGTTMNTEAFF.

The V call is TRBV2, the J call TRBJ2-1; TRBD2 agrees at 15 bases. Looked up from germline, CDR1 is SNHLY and CDR2 is FYNNEI. The CDR3 runs to 15 residues. J gave up 15 bases and V 3 bases, and 9 bases lay outside the gene matches. In DNA, the CDR3 is TGTGCCAGCAGTGACGTCGGACTAGCGGGAGGGCCGAGGTTCTTC. Protein product: CASSDVGLAGGPRFF.

This clone was picked up one time. The chain joins TRBV18 to TRBJ2-2; possible D gene TRBD2, 5 bases. The CDR3 runs 17 residues. V lost 0 bases, J lost 0 bases, and 11 bases lay in between. CDR1 KGHSH and CDR2 LQKENI come from the germline V gene. Written as DNA, the CDR3 is TGTGCCAGCTCACCACCCGGAAGCGGACCGAACACCGGGGAGCTGTTTTTT. Amino acid sequence: CASSPPGSGPNTGELFF.

This clone was observed once. The rearrangement joins TRBV10-1 to TRBJ2-5; D might be TRBD2 (5 bases). Between the trimmed V and J ends, which lost 4 bases and 0 bases, there was a span of 9 bases. The CDR3 length is 14 residues. Germline lookup yields CDR1 WNHNN and CDR2 SYGVQD (reference sequence). CDR3 sequence reads: CASSGGGDQETQYF. The CDR3 nucleotides are TGCGCCAGCAGTGGTGGAGGCGACCAAGAGACCCAGTACTTC.

This chain joins TRBV5-1 and TRBJ1-1, with D maybe TRBD1 (5 bases). From germline, CDR1 is SGHRS and CDR2 YFSETQ. This CDR3 region has 14 residues. V lost 0 bases, J lost 0 bases, and 6 bases lay in between. CDR3 amino acids: CASSLGGLNTEAFF. In DNA, the CDR3 is TGCGCCAGCAGCTTGGGGGGACTGAACACTGAAGCTTTCTTT.

This chain uses TRBV7-9 with TRBJ1-1; the D gene is possibly TRBD1 (6 bases). Trimming shortened V by 5 bases and J by 6 bases, and 22 bases separated the two germline ends. Looked up from germline, CDR1 is SEHNR and CDR2 is FQNEAQ (reference sequence). CDR3 length: 16 amino acids. The CDR3 coding sequence is TGTGCCAGCAGCCGGCCCCCACAGGGCGTCGTCGCTGAAGCTTTCTTT. This encodes CASSRPPQGVVAEAFF. Using reference TRBV7-9 and TRBJ1-1 for the parts outside the CDR3, the full variable domain is DTGVSQNPRHKITKRGQNVTFRCDPISEHNRLYWYRQTLGQGPEFLTYFQNEAQLEKSRLLSDRFSAERPKGSFSTLEIQRTEQGDSAMYLCASSRPPQGVVAEAFFGQGTRLTVV.